This TCR beta chain came from a study of identical twins. This clonotype was counted at least ten times. TCRdb ran MiXCR on the 5' RACE reads and lists one entry per CDR3 protein. The table includes 200,000 to 250,000 distinct CDR3 sequences, around 6.8% detected once. The data also belong to a second study, concerning yellow fever vaccine responses in identical twins.

The sequenced sample was memory (CD45RO+) T cells sorted from blood. This TCR was sampled from a woman under 30 in good health.

The CDR3, as DNA: TGTGCCACCAGCAGAGATGGGGTCGGCTACACCTTC. Its protein product is CATSRDGVGYTF. The V call is TRBV15, the J call TRBJ1-2; D remains ambiguous. Germline CDR1 is LNHNV and CDR2 is YYDKDF (reference sequence). V was pared by 0 bases and J by 8 bases, with 7 bases between. CDR3 length: 12 amino acids.